A single sample gave rise to the 15 T cell receptor beta chains below, sequenced in a study of T cells in Graves' hyperthyroidism and ophthalmopathy. Using RNA transcripts as the source, TCR beta CDR3 regions were amplified. HTBI primers were the set used in a first-round RT-PCR of the TCR CDR3. TCRdb re-derived calls from the multiplex PCR reads in MiXCR, one entry per CDR3 protein. The table shows about 260,000 distinct CDR3 sequences, with about 16% occurring only once. The sample was blood. These receptors were taken from a woman between 18 and 30 years old with Graves' ophthalmopathy.

This chain uses TRBV3-1 with TRBJ1-2, with D uncertain. With 5 bases removed from V and 8 bases from J, the gap between germline ends came to 9 bases. The CDR3 runs to 11 residues. Germline CDR1 LGHDT, CDR2 YNNKEL (reference sequence). CDR3 coding DNA: TGTGCCAGCAGCGAGCCGGGGGGCTACACCTTC. This encodes CASSEPGGYTF. The full variable domain, in which reference TRBV3-1 and TRBJ1-2 provide the parts outside the CDR3, is DTAVSQTPKYLVTQMGNDKSIKCEQNLGHDTMYWYKQDSKKFLKIMFSYNNKELIINETVPNRFSPKSPDKAHLNLHINSLELGDSAVYFCASSEPGGYTFGSGTRLTVV.

The table lists this clonotype with many counts. This chain uses TRBV19 with TRBJ1-1; a possible D gene is TRBD1 (5 bases). Trimming left V 1 base short and J 0 bases short, with 15 bases between. The CDR3 totals 17 residues. CDR1 and CDR2 from the germline V gene are LNHDA and SQIVND (reference sequence). CDR3 region: CASSIGPRDGMNTEAFF. For the CDR3, the DNA is TGTGCCAGTAGTATAGGCCCCCGGGACGGCATGAACACTGAAGCTTTCTTT.

This clonotype was seen repeatedly, ten times or more. This chain joins TRBV6-1 and TRBJ1-5, with D possibly being TRBD1 (5 bases). Deletions cut 6 bases from V and 7 bases from J, with 16 bases between. The CDR3 runs to 14 residues. CDR1 and CDR2 from the germline V gene are MNHNS and SASEGT. The CDR3 nucleotides read TGTGCCAGCAGACCCCCGGGGGAAGGACAGCCCCAGCATTTT. Protein sequence: CASRPPGEGQPQHF.

This clonotype has a count of ten or more. The chain joins TRBV25-1 to TRBJ2-5; TRBD2 matches at 10 bases. CDR3 length: 15 amino acids. The germline V gene encodes CDR1 MGHDK and CDR2 SYGVNS. Trimming took 4 bases from V and 5 from J; bases not matched to a gene: 7. This CDR3 reads CASSGPSGSGETQYF. In DNA, the CDR3 is TGTGCCAGCAGTGGGCCTAGCGGGAGCGGGGAGACCCAGTACTTC.

The sample holds a few counts of this clonotype. The chain combines TRBV9 with TRBJ1-3; D is uncertain. Per germline, CDR1 SGDLS and CDR2 YYNGEE. This CDR3 region has 16 residues. V lost 0 bases to trimming and J lost 0 bases, with 10 bases between them. The CDR3 DNA sequence: TGTGCCAGCAGCGTAGATCCAGAATCCTCTGGAAACACCATATATTTT. Amino acid sequence: CASSVDPESSGNTIYF.

This clonotype was counted many times. The gene calls are TRBV6-1 and TRBJ2-3; D is possibly TRBD1 (6 bases). The CDR3 sequence is 16 residues long. V lost 2 bases and J 1 base, leaving 13 bases between the germline ends. Germline V gives CDR1 MNHNS, CDR2 SASEGT. CDR3 in DNA: TGTGCCAGCAGTGAAAGGGGGTATTTGGGCACAGATACGCAGTATTTT. Translation gives CASSERGYLGTDTQYF.

This clonotype was observed at least ten times. The chain uses TRBV6-5 and TRBJ2-3; a possible D gene is TRBD1 (5 bases). This CDR3 has 14 residues. Between the trimmed V and J ends, which lost 2 bases and 2 bases, there was a span of 8 bases. Germline V gene data show CDR1 as MNHEY and CDR2 as SVGAGI. CDR3 in amino acids: CASSYEQDTDTQYF. In DNA, the CDR3 is TGTGCCAGCAGTTACGAACAGGACACAGATACGCAGTATTTT.

This clonotype was picked up many times. The genes are TRBV5-6 and TRBJ2-3; 10 nucleotides align to TRBD2. V lost 1 base, J lost 5 bases, and 4 bases stayed unmatched. Germline lookup yields CDR1 SGHDT and CDR2 YYEEEE. The CDR3 is 15 residues long. Written as DNA, the CDR3 is TGTGCCAGCAGCTTGCCTAGCGGGAGTTTAGATACGCAGTATTTT. The encoded protein is CASSLPSGSLDTQYF.

This clonotype occurred many times. V and J are TRBV6-1 and TRBJ2-2, with D uncertain. There are 12 residues in the CDR3. CDR1 MNHNS and CDR2 SASEGT come from the germline V gene. V was cut by 7 bases and J by 5 bases, with 8 bases left in between. CDR3 residues: CASKGWTGELFF. CDR3 nucleotides: TGTGCCAGCAAGGGATGGACCGGGGAGCTGTTTTTT.

This clonotype showed up many times. The chain recombines TRBV24-1 with TRBJ2-1, with 8 bases lining up with TRBD2. Germline values: CDR1 KGHDR, CDR2 SFDVKD. The V and J ends lost 4 bases and 4 bases, in that order; junction bases with no gene match: 8. The CDR3 covers 16 residues. The CDR3 loop is CATSDPASGQYNEQFF. In DNA form, the CDR3 reads TGTGCCACCAGTGACCCGGCTAGCGGGCAGTACAATGAGCAGTTCTTC.

This clonotype was counted many times. The gene calls are TRBV28 and TRBJ2-3; D might be TRBD2 (6 bases). Germline V gene lookup returns CDR1 MDHEN and CDR2 SYDVKM. The CDR3 is 15 amino acids. The V gene lost 7 bases and the J gene lost 3 bases, with 17 bases spanning the gap. CDR3 nucleotides: TGTGCCAGCAAGCGGGTCAACTCTAGGACAGATACGCAGTATTTT. It translates to CASKRVNSRTDTQYF.

Ten or more counts support this clonotype. The V gene is TRBV3-2, the J gene TRBJ2-2; the D call TRBD1 from the table was never checked on the DNA. TRBV3-2 is a recognized pseudogene. The CDR3 loop spans 13 amino acids. DNA for the CDR3: TGTGCCAGCTTTAGGGGGAACACCGGGGAGCTGTTTTTT. This gives the protein CASFRGNTGELFF.

This clonotype came up many times. The rearrangement uses TRBV6-2 or TRBV6-3 and TRBJ2-2; TRBD2 agrees at 7 bases. The CDR3 covers 14 residues. Germline V lookup: CDR1 MNHEY, CDR2 SVGEGT. Trimming removed 6 bases from V and 3 bases from J; junction bases left unmatched: 4. CDR3 in DNA: TGTGCCAGCAGAGTCGCGGGGGACACCGGGGAGCTGTTTTTT. It is translated as CASRVAGDTGELFF.

The V call is TRBV9, the J call TRBJ1-5; TRBD1 might be the D (6 bases). The V and J ends lost 5 bases and 5 bases respectively, with 23 bases between them. Germline V gene data show CDR1 as SGDLS and CDR2 as YYNGEE. This CDR3 has 17 amino acids. The CDR3 nucleotides are TGTGCCAGCAGTCCTAAGACCAGGGGCCAAGGGGATCAGCCCCAGCATTTT. Translating it yields CASSPKTRGQGDQPQHF.

V gene TRBV28 combines with J gene TRBJ2-7; 7 bases line up with TRBD2. There are 18 residues in the CDR3. CDR1 is MDHEN, CDR2 SYDVKM, per germline. Germline trimming cut 2 bases from V and 1 base from J; bases unmatched to any gene: 14. The CDR3 DNA follows: TGTGCCAGCAGTTTAAATCGTTGGCGGGAGCACCTGTCCTACGAGCAGTACTTC. Translation gives CASSLNRWREHLSYEQYF.